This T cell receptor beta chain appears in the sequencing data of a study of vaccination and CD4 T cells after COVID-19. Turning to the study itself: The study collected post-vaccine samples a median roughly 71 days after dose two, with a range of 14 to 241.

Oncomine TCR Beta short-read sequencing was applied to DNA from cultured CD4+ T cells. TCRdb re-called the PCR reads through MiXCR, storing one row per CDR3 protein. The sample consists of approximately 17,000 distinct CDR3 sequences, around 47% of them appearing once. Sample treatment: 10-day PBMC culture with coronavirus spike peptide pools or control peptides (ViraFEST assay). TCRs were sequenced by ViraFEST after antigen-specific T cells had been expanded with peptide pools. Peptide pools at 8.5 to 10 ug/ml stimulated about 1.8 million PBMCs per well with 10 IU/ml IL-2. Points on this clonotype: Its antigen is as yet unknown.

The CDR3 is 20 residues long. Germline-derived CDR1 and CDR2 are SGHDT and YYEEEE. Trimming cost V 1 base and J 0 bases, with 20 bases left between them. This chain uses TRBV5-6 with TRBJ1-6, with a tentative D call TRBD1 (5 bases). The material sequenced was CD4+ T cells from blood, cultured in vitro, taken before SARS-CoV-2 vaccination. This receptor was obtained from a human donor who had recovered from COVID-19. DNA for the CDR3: TGTGCCAGCAGCTTGCTCCGTGGGACCGAATTCAGCTCCTATAATTCACCCCTCCACTTT. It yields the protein CASSLLRGTEFSSYNSPLHF.